This T cell receptor beta chain was sequenced during a study of blood T cell repertoires in COVID-19. CDR3 length: 12 amino acids. Between the trimmed V and J ends, which lost 7 bases and 8 bases, there was a span of 17 bases. Germline CDR1 SQVTM, CDR2 ANQGSEA. Here immunoSEQ multiplex PCR was the method, and the copy in TCRdb shows in-frame clones only, minus some. The table lists tens of thousands of clones, roughly 86% of them singletons. Sequenced input: peripheral blood. This clonotype was obtained from a human donor in a cohort sampled during active COVID-19. This chain connects TRBV29-1 to TRBJ1-2; weak D call: TRBD1 (5 bases). In DNA form, the CDR3 reads TGCAGCGCTGATCGGGGGAATAAGGGCTACACCTTC. Amino acids: CSADRGNKGYTF. The variable domain in full, with the rest retrieved from reference TRBV29-1 and TRBJ1-2, is SAVISQKPSRDICQRGTSLTIQCQVDSQVTMMFWYRQQPGQSLTLIATANQGSEATYESGFVIDKFPISRPNLTFSTLTVSNMSPEDSSIYLCSADRGNKGYTFGSGTRLTVV.